This TCR beta chain is drawn from a study of somatic mutations in cytotoxic T cells in rheumatoid arthritis. General study findings and limits: Compared with age-matched healthy controls, rheumatoid arthritis patients did not differ significantly in CD8+ T-cell clonality. Per patient, the largest CD8+ clone was found to exceed 20% of CD8+ cells in about an eighth of the roughly 65 cases.

This clone has just a few counts. Its specificity is unknown. The repertoire was sequenced with immunoSEQ multiplex PCR; TCRdb's copy has only in-frame clones and lacks some. Among 15,000 to 20,000 clones, 60% to 80% were seen once, and the ten largest hold around a fifth. With V trimmed by 0 bases and J by 6 bases, 7 bases remained unmatched. The CDR3 has 16 residues. CDR1 is KGHSH and CDR2 is LQKENI in the germline V gene. CD4+ and CD8+ cells were isolated by positive magnetic bead selection, with purity checked by flow cytometry. The receptor was isolated from an adult with rheumatoid arthritis. The gene calls are TRBV18 and TRBJ1-5, with 8 nucleotides matching TRBD1. Sequenced material: CD8+ T cells sorted from blood. The CDR3 here is CASSPPPGTGIQPQHF. CDR3 bases: TGTGCCAGCTCACCACCTCCGGGGACAGGCATTCAGCCCCAGCATTTT.